This is a list of T cell receptor beta chains from one sample in a study of beta chain features in type 1 diabetes. Sequencing used immunoSEQ multiplex PCR; TCRdb keeps in-frame clones, though not all of them. The sample has 130,000 to 150,000 clones; about 51% are singletons. The sample consisted of Tregs from blood. The receptors stem from a man younger than 35 in good health. The CDR3 runs from the conserved cysteine through the conserved F or W. Each record gives: J gene, V gene, clone size, D gene, CDR3 DNA, CDR3 protein. D genes are given only for firm matches. Clone size is stated in some rows and not others, as once, few, many or a class when expanded.

j_gene: TRBJ1-3; v_gene: TRBV9; abundance: .; d_gene: TRBD1; CDR3nt: TGTGCCAGCGCACAGGGGGCGTCAGGAAACACCATATATTTT; CDR3aa: CASAQGASGNTIYF
j_gene: TRBJ2-5; v_gene: TRBV7-2; abundance: few; d_gene: TRBD1; CDR3nt: TGTGCCAGCCTGCTCGGGGACAGGGGTCAAGAGACCCAGTACTTC; CDR3aa: CASLLGDRGQETQYF
j_gene: TRBJ2-3; v_gene: TRBV7-3; abundance: once; d_gene: .; CDR3nt: TGTGCCAGCAGCTCCACAGGGCTTGGCACAGATACGCAGTATTTT; CDR3aa: CASSSTGLGTDTQYF
j_gene: TRBJ2-3; v_gene: TRBV7-8; abundance: .; d_gene: .; CDR3nt: TGTGCCAGCGGTCAGAAATCTAGCACAGATACGCAGTATTTT; CDR3aa: CASGQKSSTDTQYF
j_gene: TRBJ2-7; v_gene: TRBV7-2; abundance: once; d_gene: .; CDR3nt: TGTGCCAGCAGCTTAGACCTCCACGAGCAGTACTTC; CDR3aa: CASSLDLHEQYF
j_gene: TRBJ2-7; v_gene: TRBV30; abundance: .; d_gene: .; CDR3nt: TGTGCCTGGCGGACAGTCTACGAGCAGTACTTC; CDR3aa: CAWRTVYEQYF
j_gene: TRBJ1-2; v_gene: TRBV6-6; abundance: .; d_gene: TRBD1; CDR3nt: TGTGCCAGCAGGCGGGGACAGCCGGAAGCAGGTGGCTACACCTTC; CDR3aa: CASRRGQPEAGGYTF
j_gene: TRBJ2-1; v_gene: TRBV5-1; abundance: few; d_gene: TRBD2; CDR3nt: TGCGCCAGCAGCGAGGATAGCGGGCCATACAATGAGCAGTTCTTC; CDR3aa: CASSEDSGPYNEQFF
j_gene: TRBJ1-2; v_gene: TRBV5-6; abundance: .; d_gene: .; CDR3nt: TGTGCCAGCACTGAGACGACAGGTTTCAACTATGGCTACACCTTC; CDR3aa: CASTETTGFNYGYTF
j_gene: TRBJ2-7; v_gene: TRBV7-9; abundance: .; d_gene: .; CDR3nt: TGTGCCAGCAGCTCCCAGACCTACGAGCAGTACTTC; CDR3aa: CASSSQTYEQYF
j_gene: TRBJ2-7; v_gene: TRBV5-6; abundance: .; d_gene: TRBD2; CDR3nt: TGTGCCAGCAGCTTGTTAGTGGGACTAGCGGGAGACGAGCAGTACTTC; CDR3aa: CASSLLVGLAGDEQYF
j_gene: TRBJ2-3; v_gene: TRBV29-1; abundance: .; d_gene: TRBD1; CDR3nt: TGCAGCGTTGGGACAGGGGGTGTTGGAGATACGCAGTATTTT; CDR3aa: CSVGTGGVGDTQYF
j_gene: TRBJ1-3; v_gene: TRBV30; abundance: once; d_gene: .; CDR3nt: TGTGCCTGGAGCCCTGCCCGCAGCTCTGGAAACACCATATATTTT; CDR3aa: CAWSPARSSGNTIYF
j_gene: TRBJ2-1; v_gene: TRBV6-5; abundance: .; d_gene: .; CDR3nt: TGTGCCAGCAGAAGACAGAGGTCCTCCTACGATGAGCAGTTCTTC; CDR3aa: CASRRQRSSYDEQFF
j_gene: TRBJ1-1; v_gene: TRBV5-6; abundance: .; d_gene: TRBD1; CDR3nt: TGTGCCAGCAGCCAGCCGACAGGGCAGAACACTGAAGCTTTCTTT; CDR3aa: CASSQPTGQNTEAFF
j_gene: TRBJ2-5; v_gene: TRBV5-1; abundance: .; d_gene: .; CDR3nt: TGCGCCAGCGGTAAAGGTACAGGGCTTGGAGAGACCCAGTACTTC; CDR3aa: CASGKGTGLGETQYF
j_gene: TRBJ1-1; v_gene: TRBV7-9; abundance: .; d_gene: .; CDR3nt: TGTGCCAGCAGCCCTTGGGGGGGAGGGGGGCGAACTGAAGCTTTCTTT; CDR3aa: CASSPWGGGGRTEAFF
j_gene: TRBJ1-2; v_gene: TRBV29-1; abundance: few; d_gene: .; CDR3nt: TGCAGCGTGGGAGGGGGGTATTATGGCTACACCTTC; CDR3aa: CSVGGGYYGYTF
j_gene: TRBJ2-5; v_gene: TRBV28; abundance: .; d_gene: .; CDR3nt: TGTGCCAGCAGTTATGGGGCCCCAGAGACCCAGTACTTC; CDR3aa: CASSYGAPETQYF
j_gene: TRBJ1-5; v_gene: TRBV30; abundance: .; d_gene: .; CDR3nt: TGTGCCTGGAGTTTTGGCGGTGTTAGCAATCAGCCCCAGCATTTT; CDR3aa: CAWSFGGVSNQPQHF
j_gene: TRBJ1-1; v_gene: TRBV28; abundance: .; d_gene: .; CDR3nt: TGTGCCAGCAGCCCTATGGCGGGTACGGACACTGAAGCTTTCTTT; CDR3aa: CASSPMAGTDTEAFF
j_gene: TRBJ2-7; v_gene: TRBV7-2; abundance: few; d_gene: TRBD1; CDR3nt: TGTGCCAGCAGCTTAGCGCTTTTGACAGGGGGAGGCTACGAGCAGTACTTC; CDR3aa: CASSLALLTGGGYEQYF
j_gene: TRBJ1-1; v_gene: TRBV6-5; abundance: .; d_gene: .; CDR3nt: TGTGCCAGCAGTTACTGGGGGGGCACTGAAGCTTTCTTT; CDR3aa: CASSYWGGTEAFF
j_gene: TRBJ2-2; v_gene: TRBV5-6; abundance: .; d_gene: .; CDR3nt: TGTGCCAGCAGCTTCACCGGCAGGGTCGCCGGGGAGCTGTTTTTT; CDR3aa: CASSFTGRVAGELFF
j_gene: TRBJ2-5; v_gene: TRBV2; abundance: .; d_gene: .; CDR3nt: TGTGCCAGCAGTGACGCAGGGTTGCCACGAGAGACCCAGTACTTC; CDR3aa: CASSDAGLPRETQYF
j_gene: TRBJ1-3; v_gene: TRBV18; abundance: .; d_gene: .; CDR3nt: TGTGCCAGCTCACTCTACGTCCCGGGACATCGATCTGGAAACACCATATATTTT; CDR3aa: CASSLYVPGHRSGNTIYF
j_gene: TRBJ1-4; v_gene: TRBV6-6; abundance: .; d_gene: .; CDR3nt: TGTGCCAGCAGCGGTCCGGAGGGAGGAGAAAAACTGTTTTTT; CDR3aa: CASSGPEGGEKLFF
j_gene: TRBJ2-5; v_gene: TRBV7-8; abundance: .; d_gene: .; CDR3nt: TGTGCCAGCAGCTTCGGTGCGGGGACGTTTGAAGAGACCCAGTACTTC; CDR3aa: CASSFGAGTFEETQYF
j_gene: TRBJ2-7; v_gene: TRBV10-3; abundance: .; d_gene: TRBD1; CDR3nt: TGTGCCATCAGTGCCCGGACAGGGGTGGGGGAGCAGTACTTC; CDR3aa: CAISARTGVGEQYF
j_gene: TRBJ1-5; v_gene: TRBV6-6; abundance: .; d_gene: .; CDR3nt: TGTGCCAGCAGTCCACAGGTTCCGAGGGGGCAGCCCCAGCATTTT; CDR3aa: CASSPQVPRGQPQHF